A selection of T cell receptor beta chains follows, all from one sample in a study of control samples from healthy donors and cancer patients. Measured with immunoSEQ multiplex PCR; TCRdb has only the in-frame clones, and not every one. The sample holds 46,000 or so clones, more than 80% seen once. The sequencing input was PBMCs. These TCRs come from a man aged 25-45 years with colorectal cancer. The CDR3 runs from the conserved cysteine through the conserved F or W. The D gene is left open where the match is weak. Clone sizes are given selectively: once, few, many, or a class where the clone is expanded.

J,V,size,D,CDR3,DNA
TRBJ1-3,TRBV9,.,.,CASTPRGGLSGNTIYF,TGTGCCAGCACCCCACGGGGGGGGCTCTCTGGAAACACCATATATTTT
TRBJ2-5,TRBV7-9,.,.,CASSLRGRETQYF,TGTGCCAGCAGCTTAAGAGGTAGAGAGACCCAGTACTTC
TRBJ1-4,TRBV9,once,.,CASSVGGVGEKLFF,TGTGCCAGCAGCGTAGGAGGGGTTGGGGAAAAACTGTTTTTT
TRBJ1-5,TRBV27,once,.,CASSLSPGGGQPQHF,TGTGCCAGCAGTTTAAGCCCAGGCGGGGGCCAGCCCCAGCATTTT
TRBJ1-2,TRBV10-2,.,TRBD1,CASSGTGDYGYTF,TGCGCCAGCAGCGGGACAGGGGACTATGGCTACACCTTC
TRBJ1-2,TRBV6-1,.,TRBD1,CASSEADRVGGYTF,TGTGCCAGCAGTGAAGCCGACAGGGTTGGTGGCTACACCTTC
TRBJ2-2,TRBV3-1/TRBV3-2,.,TRBD2,CASSPTHRTSGAGELFF,TGTGCCAGCAGCCCAACTCACCGGACTAGCGGGGCCGGGGAGCTGTTTTTT
TRBJ2-1,TRBV5-4,once,.,CASSLRMSSYNEQFF,TGTGCCAGCAGCTTGAGGATGAGCTCCTACAATGAGCAGTTCTTC
TRBJ2-1,TRBV5-6,.,.,CASSFGDEQFF,TGTGCCAGCAGCTTTGGAGATGAGCAGTTCTTC
TRBJ2-6,TRBV11-2,.,.,CASSQSGSGANVLTF,TGTGCCAGCAGCCAGTCGGGCTCTGGGGCCAACGTCCTGACTTTC
TRBJ2-5,TRBV3-1/TRBV3-2,.,.,CASSQDVTRETQYF,TGTGCCAGCAGCCAAGATGTGACCAGGGAGACCCAGTACTTC
TRBJ1-1,TRBV29-1,once,.,CSVMGYEAFF,TGCAGCGTTATGGGGTATGAAGCTTTCTTT
TRBJ1-2,TRBV7-2,.,.,CASSLYRGGYTF,TGTGCCAGCAGCTTATATCGGGGTGGCTACACCTTC
TRBJ2-1,TRBV4-2,.,TRBD2,CASSQDKLAGGRGGYNEQFF,TGTGCCAGCAGCCAAGATAAACTAGCGGGGGGACGGGGGGGATACAATGAGCAGTTCTTC
TRBJ1-1,TRBV29-1,.,.,CSVGPSGGLVTEAFF,TGCAGCGTTGGGCCCTCTGGGGGACTAGTCACTGAAGCTTTCTTT
TRBJ2-1,TRBV6-4,.,TRBD2,CASSDSISGDYNEQFF,TGTGCCAGCAGTGACTCTATTAGCGGGGACTACAATGAGCAGTTCTTC
TRBJ1-6,TRBV27,.,TRBD1,CASSLETGSNSPLHF,TGTGCCAGCAGTTTGGAGACAGGGTCCAATTCACCCCTCCACTTT
TRBJ2-5,TRBV5-4,.,TRBD2,CASSTGLAGGQETQYF,TGTGCCAGCAGCACCGGACTAGCGGGGGGCCAAGAGACCCAGTACTTC
TRBJ2-6,TRBV2,.,.,CASTPEQAGANVLTF,TGTGCCAGCACCCCCGAGCAGGCTGGGGCCAACGTCCTGACTTTC
TRBJ2-6,TRBV4-2,.,.,CASSQDAASGANVLTF,TGTGCCAGCAGCCAAGATGCGGCTTCTGGGGCCAACGTCCTGACTTTC
TRBJ1-5,TRBV2,.,TRBD1,CASSSGTALNQPQHF,TGTGCCAGCAGTTCCGGGACAGCACTTAATCAGCCCCAGCATTTT
TRBJ2-7,TRBV7-2,.,TRBD2,CASSLASGGEYEQYF,TGTGCCAGCAGCTTAGCTAGCGGGGGGGAATACGAGCAGTACTTC
TRBJ2-7,TRBV7-6,.,TRBD1,CASSPGQGVVGEQYF,TGTGCCAGCAGCCCAGGACAGGGGGTGGTGGGCGAGCAGTACTTC
TRBJ1-2,TRBV7-2,.,TRBD1,CASVEDRARYGYTF,TGTGCCAGCGTAGAGGACAGGGCCAGGTATGGCTACACCTTC
TRBJ1-2,TRBV24-1,.,.,CATSARGGYGYTF,TGTGCCACCAGTGCAAGGGGAGGCTATGGCTACACCTTC
TRBJ2-6,TRBV15,.,TRBD1,CATRRIGTGPTGANVLTF,TGTGCCACCAGGAGGATAGGGACAGGGCCAACTGGGGCCAACGTCCTGACTTTC
TRBJ1-3,TRBV11-2,once,.,CASISQRTGGNTIYF,TGTGCCAGCATATCCCAAAGGACTGGTGGAAACACCATATATTTT
TRBJ1-2,TRBV6-2/TRBV6-3,.,.,CASSYPPGGSRSYGYTF,TGTGCCAGCAGTTACCCCCCTGGGGGGAGCCGAAGCTATGGCTACACCTTC
TRBJ2-5,TRBV15,.,.,CATSRDGKGQETQYF,TGTGCCACCAGCAGAGACGGGAAGGGCCAAGAGACCCAGTACTTC
TRBJ1-3,TRBV29-1,.,.,CSVNEGRGNTIYF,TGCAGCGTTAATGAGGGGCGCGGAAACACCATATATTTT
TRBJ2-3,TRBV24-1,.,.,CATSDLRVSADTQYF,TGTGCCACCAGTGATTTAAGAGTTTCGGCGGATACGCAGTATTTT
TRBJ2-5,TRBV7-6,.,.,CASSFVGATETQYF,TGTGCCAGCAGCTTCGTGGGGGCGACGGAGACCCAGTACTTC
TRBJ1-5,TRBV5-4,.,.,CASSVGPTNQPQHF,TGTGCCAGCAGCGTAGGACCTACAAATCAGCCCCAGCATTTT
TRBJ2-7,TRBV7-9,.,.,CASSLVVGGHLREQYF,TGTGCCAGCAGCTTAGTAGTTGGGGGACACCTTCGGGAGCAGTACTTC
TRBJ1-1,TRBV5-1,.,.,CASSLAGANTEAFF,TGCGCCAGCAGCTTGGCAGGGGCAAACACTGAAGCTTTCTTT
TRBJ1-2,TRBV6-6,.,.,CASSYSTGGSTYGYTF,TGTGCCAGCAGTTACTCCACGGGCGGCTCCACCTATGGCTACACCTTC
TRBJ1-6,TRBV2,.,TRBD1,CASSGRGQVNSPLHF,TGTGCCAGCAGCGGTAGGGGGCAAGTCAATTCACCCCTCCACTTT
TRBJ2-2,TRBV6-1,.,.,CASSEANGELFF,TGTGCCAGCAGTGAAGCCAACGGGGAGCTGTTTTTT
TRBJ1-2,TRBV18,.,.,CASSPEKDYGYTF,TGTGCCAGCTCACCAGAGAAGGACTATGGCTACACCTTC
TRBJ1-1,TRBV6-2/TRBV6-3,.,TRBD1,CASSYGIMDRLNTEAFF,TGTGCCAGCAGTTACGGGATAATGGACAGGCTGAACACTGAAGCTTTCTTT
TRBJ1-4,TRBV5-1,.,.,CASSSGRANEKLFF,TGCGCCAGCAGTTCCGGTAGGGCTAATGAAAAACTGTTTTTT
TRBJ2-3,TRBV5-4,.,TRBD2,CASSLRGSGGSSTDTQYF,TGTGCCAGCAGCCTCCGTGGGAGCGGGGGGTCAAGCACAGATACGCAGTATTTT
TRBJ1-2,TRBV9,.,TRBD1,CASSVGQGATGYTF,TGTGCCAGCAGCGTTGGTCAGGGGGCGACTGGCTACACCTTC
TRBJ2-7,TRBV4-1,.,TRBD1,CASSQEEGTGAYEQYF,TGCGCCAGCAGCCAAGAGGAGGGGACAGGTGCCTACGAGCAGTACTTC
TRBJ2-5,TRBV15,.,TRBD2,CATSPSTSAETQYF,TGTGCCACCAGCCCCTCGACTAGCGCGGAGACCCAGTACTTC
TRBJ1-5,TRBV13,.,.,CASSFYRSQPQHF,TGTGCCAGCAGCTTCTACAGAAGTCAGCCCCAGCATTTT
TRBJ1-2,TRBV25-1,.,TRBD1,CASSRGTASNNYGYTF,TGTGCCAGCAGCCGAGGGACAGCCTCTAATAACTATGGCTACACCTTC
TRBJ1-1,TRBV5-6,.,TRBD1,CASSRWDRGVYGGAFF,TGTGCCAGCAGCCGGTGGGACAGGGGCGTTTATGGGGGAGCTTTCTTT